The 29 T cell receptor beta chains reported below all come from one sample, sequenced in a study of blood T cell repertoires in COVID-19. Generated by immunoSEQ multiplex PCR, the TCRdb table keeps only in-frame clones and is missing some. The sample has roughly 200,000 clones, 70% to 90% seen once. Material: peripheral blood. Receptors originate from a man between 60 and 75 years old with acute or convalescent COVID-19.

The rearrangement uses TRBV4-2 and TRBJ2-3; no clear D gene. Per germline, CDR1 LGHNA and CDR2 YNFKEQ. The CDR3 has 16 residues. V was trimmed by 0 bases and J by 5 bases, leaving 15 bases between them. The CDR3 region is CASSQESLSSGDTQYF. CDR3 DNA: TGTGCCAGCAGCCAAGAGAGCCTAAGTTCCGGAGATACGCAGTATTTT.

The J gene is TRBJ2-7, the V gene TRBV4-1, with D maybe TRBD2 (5 bases). The CDR3 has 15 amino acids. V was cut by 0 bases and J by 3 bases, with 12 bases left in between. Per the germline V gene, CDR1 is MGHRA and CDR2 is YSYEKL. The CDR3 coding sequence is TGCGCCAGCAGCCAAGAGTGGGGTCGGGGCTACGAGCAGTACTTC. It specifies CASSQEWGRGYEQYF.

This clone has a count of ten or more. The DNA for the CDR3 is TGCGCCAGCAGCCAAGGGGAGCTACACATGAACACTGAAGCTTTCTTT. This gives the protein CASSQGELHMNTEAFF. The chain carries TRBV4-1 and TRBJ1-1, with no clear D. The V end lost 1 base, the J end lost 0 bases, and 12 bases lay between the germline ends. Germline V CDR1 and CDR2: MGHRA, YSYEKL. The CDR3 covers 16 residues.

This rearrangement joins TRBV9 to TRBJ2-5; a weak D match, TRBD1 (7 bases). With 3 bases removed from V and 5 bases from J, the gap between germline ends came to 17 bases. The length of the CDR3 is 15 residues. The germline CDR1 and CDR2 sequences are SGDLS and YYNGEE. CDR3 sequence (DNA): TGTGCCAGCAGCGGGGCAGGGGGGCTTCGTGAGACCCAGTACTTC. It codes for CASSGAGGLRETQYF.

The chain joins TRBV12-3 or TRBV12-4 to TRBJ2-5; 7 bases are shared with TRBD2. There are 13 residues in the CDR3. Trimming removed 4 bases from V and 5 bases from J; junction bases left unmatched: 4. The CDR3 loop reads CASSSLGGETQYF. In nucleotides, the CDR3 is TGTGCCAGCAGTTCACTCGGGGGGGAGACCCAGTACTTC.

V is TRBV19 and J is TRBJ1-4; 8 bases map to TRBD1. CDR1 is LNHDA, CDR2 SQIVND, per germline (reference sequence). The CDR3 runs 15 residues. Trimming cost V 5 bases and J 8 bases; bases outside gene matches: 10. This CDR3 is CASSSTGVTVEKLFF. The CDR3 DNA is TGTGCCAGTAGTTCGACAGGGGTGACTGTGGAAAAACTGTTTTTT.

The chain carries TRBV18 and TRBJ2-7; 10 nucleotides agree with TRBD1. This CDR3 region has 15 residues. J lost 4 bases, V lost 4 bases, and 7 bases had no gene match. CDR1 is KGHSH and CDR2 is LQKENI in the germline V gene. CDR3 sequence: CASSQTRDRGYEQYF. Here the CDR3 DNA reads TGTGCCAGCTCACAAACCCGGGACAGGGGATACGAGCAGTACTTC. Supplemented by reference TRBV18 and TRBJ2-7, the full variable domain reads NAGVMQNPRHLVRRRGQEARLRCSPMKGHSHVYWYRQLPEEGLKFMVYLQKENIIDESGMPKERFSAEFPKEGPSILRIQQVVRGDSAAYFCASSQTRDRGYEQYFGPGTRLTVT.

The chain employs TRBV18 and TRBJ2-5; D may be TRBD2 (5 bases). Trimming cost V 2 bases and J 5 bases, with 6 bases left between them. Germline assignment: CDR1 KGHSH and CDR2 LQKENI. The CDR3 is 12 residues long. The CDR3 sequence: CASSPEGETQYF. CDR3 DNA sequence: TGTGCCAGCTCACCAGAGGGTGAGACCCAGTACTTC. Full variable domain (missing parts from reference TRBV18 and TRBJ2-5): NAGVMQNPRHLVRRRGQEARLRCSPMKGHSHVYWYRQLPEEGLKFMVYLQKENIIDESGMPKERFSAEFPKEGPSILRIQQVVRGDSAAYFCASSPEGETQYFGPGTRLLVL.

The gene calls are TRBV11-1 and TRBJ2-3; TRBD2 is a possible D gene (6 bases). Trimming stripped 1 base from V and 2 bases from J, with 10 bases between. Germline CDR1 is SGHAT and CDR2 is FQDESV (reference sequence). The CDR3 contains 15 residues. The CDR3 sequence is CASSLGGINTDTQYF. DNA of the CDR3: TGTGCCAGCAGCTTAGGCGGGATTAACACAGATACGCAGTATTTT.

V gene TRBV5-6 combines with J gene TRBJ2-7; 9 bases line up with TRBD2. With 3 bases clipped from V and 4 bases from J, the junction kept 2 bases outside the gene matches. This CDR3 is 13 amino acids long. CDR1 is SGHDT, CDR2 YYEEEE, per germline. Here the CDR3 DNA reads TGTGCCAGCAGCTCAAGCGGGAGGTACGAGCAGTACTTC. This gives the protein CASSSSGRYEQYF.

This clone was counted a few times. The CDR3 reads CASSSWTGANTEAFF. CDR3 nucleotides: TGTGCCAGCAGTTCTTGGACAGGGGCGAACACTGAAGCTTTCTTT. The chain is built from TRBV28 and TRBJ1-1; TRBD1 aligns across 9 bases. J gave up 1 base and V 4 bases, and 4 bases lay outside the gene matches. Germline values: CDR1 MDHEN, CDR2 SYDVKM. The CDR3 loop spans 15 amino acids.

Only one count was recorded for this clone. The chain joins TRBV5-1 to TRBJ1-1; the D is unclear. With 7 bases removed from V and 7 bases from J, the gap between germline ends came to 11 bases. Germline V gene lookup returns CDR1 SGHRS and CDR2 YFSETQ. The CDR3 length is 11 residues. CDR3 region: CASAGNGEAFF. CDR3 DNA sequence: TGCGCCAGCGCGGGGAACGGTGAAGCTTTCTTT.

The chain employs TRBV28 and TRBJ2-2; TRBD1 aligns across 10 bases. Germline trimming cut 5 bases from V and 8 bases from J; bases unmatched to any gene: 8. CDR1 is MDHEN and CDR2 is SYDVKM in the germline V gene. This CDR3 is built from 15 residues. The CDR3 sequence is CASSAAGTGVGELFF. The CDR3 region has the DNA TGTGCCAGCAGTGCCGCCGGGACAGGGGTGGGGGAGCTGTTTTTT.

The chain carries TRBV19 and TRBJ2-7; 10 bases agree with TRBD2. V lost 6 bases and J lost 0; bases outside the gene matches: 5. This CDR3 is 15 amino acids long. The germline CDR1 and CDR2 sequences are LNHDA and SQIVND (reference sequence). The CDR3 DNA is TGTGCCAGTAGGATGCGGACTAGCGGCTCCTACGAGCAGTACTTC. Translation gives CASRMRTSGSYEQYF.

V and J are TRBV3-1 (or the pseudogene TRBV3-2) and TRBJ2-3, with 7 bases fitting TRBD2. Germline CDR1 reads LGHDT; CDR2 reads YNNKEL (reference sequence). Trimming at V came to 6 bases and at J to 0 bases, leaving 9 bases not matched to a gene. CDR3 length equals 16 residues. CDR3 bases: TGTGCCAGCAGTCCCAATCTAGCGGAGAGCACAGATACGCAGTATTTT. It encodes CASSPNLAESTDTQYF.

This clone was recorded once. V is TRBV7-9 and J is TRBJ1-1; TRBD1 matches 7 bases. J gave up 5 bases and V 2 bases, and 5 bases lay outside the gene matches. The CDR3 runs to 14 residues. Germline values: CDR1 SEHNR, CDR2 FQNEAQ (reference sequence). CDR3: CASSLSGGNTEAFF. The CDR3 DNA follows: TGTGCCAGCAGCTTATCAGGGGGTAATACTGAAGCTTTCTTT.

The chain links TRBV6-2 or TRBV6-3 to TRBJ2-7; 9 bases are a match to TRBD1. The CDR3 has 15 amino acids. CDR1 MNHEY and CDR2 SVGEGT come from the germline V gene. V shed 6 bases and J 2 bases; nucleotides not matched to a gene: 8. This chain's CDR3 is CASSPMGQGPYEQYF. The CDR3 nucleotides are TGTGCCAGCAGCCCCATGGGACAGGGACCCTACGAGCAGTACTTC.

The chain recombines TRBV6-5 with TRBJ2-7; D is possibly TRBD2 (5 bases). Trimming took 7 bases from V and 1 from J, leaving 14 bases between them. Germline CDR1 and CDR2: MNHEY and SVGAGI. This CDR3 region has 14 residues. The CDR3 coding sequence is TGTGCCAGCACCTTACGTCGAGGGTCCTACGAGCAGTACTTC. Protein product: CASTLRRGSYEQYF.

This chain uses TRBV7-8 with TRBJ1-5; maybe TRBD1 (6 bases). There are 18 residues in the CDR3. Trimming removed 1 base from V and 1 base from J, with 17 bases in between. Germline values: CDR1 SGHVS, CDR2 FQNEAQ. CDR3 loop: CASSLGPRGARSNQPQHF. CDR3 coding DNA: TGTGCCAGCAGCTTAGGTCCCAGGGGCGCCAGGAGCAATCAGCCCCAGCATTTT. The variable domain in full, with the rest retrieved from reference TRBV7-8 and TRBJ1-5, is GAGVSQSPRYKVAKRGQDVALRCDPISGHVSLFWYQQALGQGPEFLTYFQNEAQLDKSGLPSDRFFAERPEGSVSTLKIQRTQQEDSAVYLCASSLGPRGARSNQPQHFGDGTRLSIL.

The chain has TRBV24-1 and TRBJ2-3; D is perhaps TRBD2 (7 bases). Germline CDR1 and CDR2: KGHDR and SFDVKD. The CDR3 has 14 residues. V lost 3 bases and J lost 6, with 12 bases in between. The CDR3 nucleotides are TGTGCCACCAGTGATCTGGGGGGGGGCGATACGCAGTATTTT. Translated: CATSDLGGGDTQYF.

The sample holds one count of this clone. This sequence joins TRBV18 and TRBJ1-2; 9 positions match TRBD1. The length of the CDR3 is 16 residues. V lost 4 bases, J lost 3 bases, and 9 bases stayed unmatched. Germline V gene data show CDR1 as KGHSH and CDR2 as LQKENI. In nucleotides, the CDR3 is TGTGCCAGCTCACGCACAGGGACAGGGAATGACTATGGCTACACCTTC. Protein: CASSRTGTGNDYGYTF.

The chain uses TRBV9 and TRBJ2-7, with 12 bases matching TRBD1. Germline V gives CDR1 SGDLS, CDR2 YYNGEE. The CDR3 spans 15 residues. Germline trimming cut 2 bases from V and 6 bases from J; bases unmatched to any gene: 6. The CDR3 DNA reads TGTGCCAGCAGCGTCCGGGACAGGGGGCTCGGCGAGCAGTACTTC. It translates to CASSVRDRGLGEQYF.

The chain couples TRBV5-1 to TRBJ2-2; 10 nucleotides align to TRBD2. This CDR3 is built from 15 residues. V lost 4 bases and J lost 4; bases outside the gene matches: 4. Germline V CDR1 and CDR2: SGHRS, YFSETQ. The CDR3 reads CASSPSGSGTGELFF. CDR3 DNA sequence: TGCGCCAGCAGCCCTAGCGGGAGTGGCACCGGGGAGCTGTTTTTT.

The chain combines TRBV2 with TRBJ2-2; 10 bases fit TRBD1. Trimming cost V 8 bases and J 0 bases; bases outside gene matches: 9. The CDR3 contains 17 residues. The germline V gene has CDR1 SNHLY and CDR2 FYNNEI. The CDR3 region has the DNA TGTGCCAGCTCCCGGGACAGGGGAGCTTCGAACACCGGGGAGCTGTTTTTT. This codes for CASSRDRGASNTGELFF.

The chain uses TRBV27 and TRBJ1-2; 9 bases map to TRBD1. The CDR3 runs to 18 residues. Germline CDR1 MNHEY, CDR2 SMNVEV (reference sequence). V lost 7 bases, J lost 1 base, and 16 bases stayed unmatched. This CDR3 reads CASMHRPTGGEGNYGYTF. CDR3 nucleotides: TGTGCCAGCATGCACCGCCCGACAGGGGGTGAGGGTAACTATGGCTACACCTTC.

The chain recombines TRBV28 with TRBJ2-1; TRBD2 agrees at 8 bases. The J segment lost 9 bases and the V segment lost 2 bases, leaving 6 bases of the junction unmatched. Germline CDR1 and CDR2: MDHEN and SYDVKM. The CDR3 sequence is 14 residues long. This CDR3 reads CASSLPGLVPEQFF. CDR3 coding DNA: TGTGCCAGCAGTTTACCGGGACTAGTTCCTGAGCAGTTCTTC.

V and J are TRBV4-2 and TRBJ2-1; 8 bases map to TRBD2. The V segment lost 4 bases and the J segment 7 bases; nucleotides outside the gene matches: 12. Germline V gene lookup returns CDR1 LGHNA and CDR2 YNFKEQ. This CDR3 comprises 16 residues. The CDR3 DNA reads as TGTGCCAGCAGCCCCATTTACGGGAGGGCCGGGAATGAGCAGTTCTTC. Protein sequence: CASSPIYGRAGNEQFF.

The gene calls are TRBV5-1 and TRBJ1-2; D perhaps matches TRBD1 (6 bases). The CDR3 consists of 12 residues. CDR1 and CDR2 from the germline V gene are SGHRS and YFSETQ. Trimming shortened V by 1 base and J by 7 bases, and 8 bases separated the two germline ends. The CDR3 loop reads CASSLIQGGYTF. In DNA, the CDR3 is TGCGCCAGCAGCTTGATACAGGGTGGCTACACCTTC.

The chain has TRBV4-1 and TRBJ2-7, with TRBD2 identical over 10 bases. V shed 5 bases, J shed 0 bases, and the junction held 4 bases outside the gene matches. CDR3 length: 15 residues. Germline CDR1 MGHRA, CDR2 YSYEKL. CDR3 coding DNA: TGCGCCAGCAGCTTATCTAGCGGGGGCTCCTACGAGCAGTACTTC. Amino acids: CASSLSSGGSYEQYF.